This T cell receptor beta chain was recorded in a study of T cell clonotyping in hematopoietic cell transplantation. Study-wide points: Few recipient clonotypes overlapped donors; over 97% were de novo at given depth. Graft donor and pretransplant recipient Inverse Simpson Index values predicted broader posttransplant TCR diversity. Pathologically expanded recipient clonotypes increased progressively from day 30 to day 180 as diversity fell.

V was clipped by 4 bases and J by 2 bases; unmatched bases: 9. Germline assignment: CDR1 SGHVS and CDR2 FNYEAQ. The CDR3 consists of 17 residues. Points on this clone: Its antigen remains unknown.

Here immunoSEQ multiplex PCR was the method, and the copy in TCRdb shows in-frame clones only, minus some. Of roughly 40,000 clones in the sample, approximately 95% are singletons; the top ten hold 0.85% to 1%. The receptor comes from a man aged 30 to 39 in good health. Some clones in this sample may be carry-over from other donors' samples. The rearrangement joins TRBV7-6 to TRBJ2-3; TRBD2 matches 10 bases. The sample consisted of peripheral blood mononuclear cells. In DNA, the CDR3 is TGTGCCAGCAGCTCGAGCGGGGGGGGATCCTTCACAGATACGCAGTATTTT. Translating it yields CASSSSGGGSFTDTQYF.